These 4 T cell receptor beta chains share one sample of origin, sequenced in a study. The sorted Tregs were CD4+CD25+CD127-/low cells. TCRdb ran MiXCR on the 5' RACE reads and lists one entry per CDR3 protein. The data contain about 42,000 distinct CDR3 sequences, less than 25% of them seen just once; the ten biggest clones take up more than 4%. Sample: Tregs sorted from blood. The receptors derive from a female donor with breast cancer.

V gene TRBV4-1 combines with J gene TRBJ2-7, with D possibly being TRBD1 or TRBD2 (5 bases each). CDR1 and CDR2 from the germline V gene are MGHRA and YSYEKL. The CDR3 runs 13 residues. V was clipped by 0 bases and J by 7 bases, with 10 bases between them. The CDR3 protein is CASSQDGGREQYF. CDR3 sequence (DNA): TGCGCCAGCAGCCAAGATGGGGGTAGAGAGCAGTACTTC.

This CDR3 is CASSSRVLGYQETQYF. Here the CDR3 DNA reads TGTGCCAGCAGTTCCAGGGTTCTGGGGTACCAAGAGACCCAGTACTTC. This sequence joins TRBV2 and TRBJ2-5, with a weak D call TRBD1 (5 bases). The CDR3 length is 16 residues. The germline gives CDR1 SNHLY, CDR2 FYNNEI. Trimming shortened V by 5 bases and J by 0 bases, and 16 bases separated the two germline ends.

The table lists this clonotype with many counts. The V gene is TRBV4-1, the J gene TRBJ1-5; D not resolved. CDR3 length equals 15 residues. Germline CDR1 is MGHRA and CDR2 is YSYEKL. The V gene lost 0 bases and the J gene lost 5 bases, with 11 bases spanning the gap. The CDR3 DNA follows: TGCGCCAGCAGCCAAGATAGCCTCGGATATCAGCCCCAGCATTTT. This codes for CASSQDSLGYQPQHF.

V is TRBV20-1 and J is TRBJ2-7; 10 positions match TRBD2. This CDR3 spans 16 amino acids. The germline V gene has CDR1 DFQATT and CDR2 SNEGSKA (reference sequence). The ends lost 3 bases at V and 3 bases at J; junction bases unmatched: 11. CDR3: CSASLPSGSSYYEQYF. The CDR3 coding sequence is TGCAGTGCTAGTCTTCCTAGCGGGAGCTCTTACTACGAGCAGTACTTC.